This T cell receptor beta chain originates from a study of cytomegalovirus exposure and HLA in healthy donors. Broader study findings: Among the most significant clusters, several appeared linked to common viral pathogens in a later analysis. As a later analysis showed, a missense DCLRE1C variant was linked to trimming of TCR beta V- and J-genes. Earlier analysis yielded a pattern in which most TCR beta V segments were productive about 90% or about 30% of the time.

The sample holds one count of this clone. Its antigen is unknown. The donors, nominally healthy at sampling, likely had unrecorded immune exposures. V shed 0 bases and J shed 6 bases, with 9 bases lying between them. Germline V gives CDR1 SGDLS, CDR2 YYNGEE. The CDR3 covers 14 residues. PCR used 60 Vbeta primers and 13 Jbeta primers. Using immunoSEQ multiplex PCR, the repertoire was profiled, and TCRdb retains in-frame clones only, with some absent. The repertoire holds over 85,000 clones, 60% to 80% seen once, with roughly 9.3% in the top ten. Sequenced sample: PBMCs. V gene TRBV9 combines with J gene TRBJ1-4; no firm D call. This receptor was obtained from a male donor in good health and CMV-seropositive. The CDR3: CASSVDLGDEKLFF. CDR3 coding DNA: TGTGCCAGCAGCGTAGACCTAGGAGATGAAAAACTGTTTTTT.